This passage covers 28 T cell receptor beta chains from one sample sequenced in a study of vaccination and CD4 T cells after COVID-19. Treatment reported: approximately 11-day PBMC culture with coronavirus spike peptide pools or control peptides (ViraFEST assay). For these receptors, no antigen is known. At the Johns Hopkins FTIC core, DNA taken from cultured CD4+ T cells was sequenced by way of the Oncomine TCR Beta short-read assay. TCRdb redid the calling of the PCR reads with MiXCR, one entry per CDR3 protein. Here the sample spans around 20,000 distinct CDR3 sequences, approximately 57% being singletons. The sequencing used CD4+ T cells from blood, cultured in vitro, collected after SARS-CoV-2 vaccination. Receptors were obtained from a human donor who received a COVID-19 vaccine.

A note on this clonotype: This may be a read error: a much more frequent sequence differs by one nucleotide. The chain combines TRBV6-1 with TRBJ1-4; perhaps TRBD1 as D (6 bases). Germline CDR1 MNHNS, CDR2 SASEGT. This CDR3 region has 14 residues. The CDR3 region has the DNA TGTGCCAGCAGGGCAGGGGCTTTATATGAAAAACTGCTTTTT. It encodes CASRAGALYEKLLF.

The sample holds a few counts of this clonotype. This chain links TRBV7-2 with TRBJ1-3; possible D gene TRBD1, 6 bases. Trimming removed 4 bases at V and 2 bases at J, with 9 bases between. Germline-derived CDR1 and CDR2 are SGHTA and FQGNSA. This CDR3 is 14 amino acids long. The CDR3: CASSSRTAGNTIYF. The DNA of the CDR3 is TGTGCCAGCAGCTCTCGGACAGCTGGAAACACCATATATTTT. Looking up the rest from reference TRBV7-2 and TRBJ1-3 gives the full variable domain: GAGVSQSPSNKVTEKGKDVELRCDPISGHTALYWYRQSLGQGLEFLIYFQGNSAPDKSGLPSDRFSAERTGGSVSTLTIQRTQQEDSAVYLCASSSRTAGNTIYFGEGSWLTVV.

This rearrangement joins TRBV5-5 to TRBJ2-5; 15 nucleotides match TRBD2. This CDR3 has 18 amino acids. The germline V gene encodes CDR1 SGHKS and CDR2 YYEKEE (reference sequence). V lost 6 bases and J lost 2; bases outside the gene matches: 11. CDR3 sequence (DNA): TGTGCCAGCACAACCGGACTAGCGGGGGGGGGAAGGCAAGAGACCCAGTACTTC. This gives the protein CASTTGLAGGGRQETQYF.

V usage is TRBV19 and J usage is TRBJ2-3; no firm D call. The CDR3 contains 18 residues. Trimming took off 3 bases at V and 0 bases at J, with 19 bases between the two ends. Germline lookup yields CDR1 LNHDA and CDR2 SQIVND (reference sequence). The CDR3, as DNA: TGTGCCAGTAGTATTGAGCGAGGCCGTGTTTTTAGCACAGATACGCAGTATTTT. Protein sequence: CASSIERGRVFSTDTQYF. Complete variable domain (other parts from reference TRBV19 and TRBJ2-3): DGGITQSPKYLFRKEGQNVTLSCEQNLNHDAMYWYRQDPGQGLRLIYYSQIVNDFQKGDIAEGYSVSREKKESFPLTVTSAQKNPTAFYLCASSIERGRVFSTDTQYFGPGTRLTVL.

In this sample, this clonotype turned up a few times. J is TRBJ2-5 and V is TRBV20-1, with TRBD1 matching 12 bases. CDR1 and CDR2 (germline): DFQATT, SNEGSKA (reference sequence). CDR3 length equals 16 residues. The junction had 11 bases not matched to a gene; V was cut back by 6 bases and J by 3 bases. In DNA, the CDR3 is TGCAGTGCCGGCCGGGACAGGGGGCGCATAGAAGAGACCCAGTACTTC. Encoded protein: CSAGRDRGRIEETQYF.

The chain links TRBV24-1 to TRBJ1-1, with TRBD1 matching over 8 bases. There are 15 residues in the CDR3. The J segment lost 1 base and the V segment lost 7 bases, leaving 7 bases of the junction unmatched. Germline-derived CDR1 and CDR2 are KGHDR and SFDVKD. CDR3: CATRGLQGGNTEAFF. The CDR3 nucleotides are TGTGCCACCAGGGGCCTACAGGGGGGGAACACTGAAGCTTTCTTT.

Here the CDR3 DNA reads TGCGCCAGCAGCCACTATAGCGGGGGCACAGATACGCAGTATTTT. It codes for CASSHYSGGTDTQYF. The chain joins TRBV5-1 to TRBJ2-3, with 8 bases matching TRBD2. The germline gives CDR1 SGHRS, CDR2 YFSETQ. This CDR3 is built from 15 residues. The ends lost 4 bases at V and 1 base at J; junction bases unmatched: 5.

The J gene is TRBJ2-3, the V gene TRBV30, with 8 bases aligning to TRBD2. Germline lookup yields CDR1 GTSNPN and CDR2 SVGIG (reference sequence). The CDR3 runs 14 residues. V was clipped by 1 base and J by 6 bases; unmatched bases: 6. CDR3 amino acids: CAWSGVSGVDTQYF. The CDR3 DNA reads TGTGCCTGGAGTGGGGTTAGCGGGGTGGATACGCAGTATTTT.

J is TRBJ2-7 and V is TRBV19; 11 bases line up with TRBD1. In germline, CDR1 is LNHDA, CDR2 SQIVND (reference sequence). V shed 4 bases and J 2 bases; nucleotides not matched to a gene: 1. The CDR3 extends over 14 amino acids. The CDR3 DNA follows: TGTGCCAGTAGTAAGGGACAGGGGGCCTACGAGCAGTACTTC. It is translated as CASSKGQGAYEQYF.

V gene TRBV15 combines with J gene TRBJ1-6; D is undetermined. Looked up from germline, CDR1 is LNHNV and CDR2 is YYDKDF (reference sequence). The CDR3 loop spans 15 amino acids. V was trimmed by 8 bases and J by 3 bases, leaving 14 bases between them. CDR3 protein: CATQTSGSYNSPLHF. In DNA, the CDR3 is TGTGCCACCCAAACCTCCGGAAGCTATAATTCACCCCTCCACTTT.

The chain is built from TRBV5-6 and TRBJ2-3; 12 bases map to TRBD2. In germline, CDR1 is SGHDT, CDR2 YYEEEE. V shed 2 bases and J 0 bases; nucleotides not matched to a gene: 4. The CDR3 runs to 17 residues. CDR3 in amino acids: CASSLILAGGSTDTQYF. CDR3 bases: TGTGCCAGCAGCTTAATTCTAGCGGGGGGGAGCACAGATACGCAGTATTTT.

The V gene is TRBV19, the J gene TRBJ1-1; TRBD1 might be the D (6 bases). The CDR3 length is 16 residues. Germline CDR1 is LNHDA and CDR2 is SQIVND (reference sequence). V gave up 4 bases and J gave up 0 bases, with 15 bases separating them. This chain's CDR3 is CASSRGGASMNTEAFF. As DNA, the CDR3 is TGTGCCAGTAGTAGGGGGGGGGCCTCAATGAACACTGAAGCTTTCTTT.

This clonotype has just a few counts. J is TRBJ1-2 and V is TRBV10-3; D remains ambiguous. Per the germline V gene, CDR1 is ENHRY and CDR2 is SYGVKD. CDR3 length: 12 amino acids. V was trimmed by 2 bases and J by 8 bases, leaving 9 bases between them. CDR3 sequence: CAISERGYGYTF. The CDR3 bases are TGTGCCATCAGTGAGAGAGGGTACGGCTACACCTTC.

The table lists this clonotype with a few counts. The chain is built from TRBV30 and TRBJ1-4; TRBD1 might be the D (6 bases). CDR1 GTSNPN and CDR2 SVGIG come from the germline V gene (reference sequence). V was cut by 1 base and J by 3 bases, with 9 bases left in between. This CDR3 region has 14 residues. The CDR3 loop is CAWSAGVANEKLFF. In DNA, the CDR3 is TGTGCCTGGAGTGCAGGGGTCGCTAATGAAAAACTGTTTTTT.

The sample holds one count of this clonotype. The chain links TRBV29-1 to TRBJ2-5; 11 bases map to TRBD1. CDR3 length equals 13 residues. Germline V gene data show CDR1 as SQVTM and CDR2 as ANQGSEA. V lost 7 bases and J lost 4; bases outside the gene matches: 5. The CDR3 coding sequence is TGCAGCGCACGGACAGGGGGCGCAGAGACCCAGTACTTC. This translates into CSARTGGAETQYF.

This rearrangement joins TRBV12-5 to TRBJ2-5; TRBD1 matches 7 bases. The CDR3 extends over 14 amino acids. Trimming removed 5 bases from V and 5 bases from J; junction bases left unmatched: 8. Germline-derived CDR1 and CDR2 are LGHNT and FRNRAP. CDR3 nucleotides: TGTGCTAGTGGTCCAGGGACAGATAGGGAGACCCAGTACTTC. Translating it yields CASGPGTDRETQYF.

This clonotype was detected only a few times. V gene TRBV20-1 combines with J gene TRBJ2-3; D remains ambiguous. The CDR3 loop spans 13 amino acids. Germline lookup yields CDR1 DFQATT and CDR2 SNEGSKA (reference sequence). V was shortened by 8 bases and J by 0 bases, with 12 bases between the two germline ends. The CDR3 here is CSLLVYSTDTQYF. CDR3 in DNA: TGCAGTCTACTTGTCTATAGCACAGATACGCAGTATTTT.

This chain connects TRBV20-1 to TRBJ2-5, with D perhaps TRBD1 (6 bases). The CDR3 extends over 15 amino acids. Germline CDR1 and CDR2: DFQATT and SNEGSKA (reference sequence). V lost 5 bases and J 2 bases, leaving 18 bases between the germline ends. The CDR3 coding sequence is TGCAGTGCTGGGTTGGGTTGGACAGTTCAAGAGACCCAGTACTTC. Translating gives CSAGLGWTVQETQYF.

The chain recombines TRBV2 with TRBJ2-5, with a weak D call TRBD1 (5 bases). Trimming removed 6 bases from V and 3 bases from J, with 14 bases in between. The germline CDR1 and CDR2 sequences are SNHLY and FYNNEI. The CDR3 is 14 amino acids. The CDR3 reads CASRDSLREETQYF. The DNA for the CDR3 is TGTGCCAGCAGGGATAGTCTCAGGGAAGAGACCCAGTACTTC.

The chain combines TRBV12-3 or TRBV12-4 with TRBJ1-5, with D possibly TRBD1 on 5 matching bases. The CDR3 covers 18 residues. V was cut by 2 bases and J by 2 bases, with 19 bases left in between. CDR3 residues: CASSLFVGGTGGNQPQHF. The CDR3 region has the DNA TGTGCCAGCAGTTTATTTGTGGGGGGGACGGGAGGCAATCAGCCCCAGCATTTT.

This clonotype was found a few times. The V gene is TRBV2, the J gene TRBJ1-6; D gene uncertain. Trimming left V 7 bases short and J 10 bases short, with 11 bases between. The CDR3 spans 12 residues. CDR1 SNHLY and CDR2 FYNNEI come from the germline V gene. The CDR3 nucleotides are TGTGCCAGCAACCCGTTGGGATCACCCCTCCACTTT. It encodes CASNPLGSPLHF.

J is TRBJ1-1 and V is TRBV19; D is ambiguous. CDR3 length: 13 residues. CDR1 and CDR2 (germline): LNHDA, SQIVND (reference sequence). V lost 4 bases, J lost 3 bases, and 9 bases lay in between. The CDR3 sequence is CASSTLVDTEAFF. In DNA form, the CDR3 reads TGTGCCAGTAGTACCCTAGTCGACACTGAAGCTTTCTTT.

The rearrangement joins TRBV6-5 to TRBJ1-2, with TRBD1 as a possible D gene (6 bases). Per the germline V gene, CDR1 is MNHEY and CDR2 is SVGAGI. Deletions cut 4 bases from V and 6 bases from J, with 12 bases between. CDR3 length: 13 amino acids. CDR3 sequence (DNA): TGTGCCAGCAGTTTAAACAGGGTCGATGGCTACACCTTC. It encodes CASSLNRVDGYTF.

This chain uses TRBV7-3 with TRBJ2-1, with D perhaps TRBD2 (7 bases). Deletions cut 1 base from V and 3 bases from J, with 10 bases between. The CDR3 consists of 15 residues. Germline V gives CDR1 SGHTA, CDR2 FQGTGA. The CDR3 DNA sequence: TGTGCCAGCAGCTTAAGGGGGGGCGGCTACAATGAGCAGTTCTTC. Translating gives CASSLRGGGYNEQFF.

The rearrangement links TRBV5-4 to TRBJ2-3, with TRBD2 matching over 9 bases. With V trimmed by 0 bases and J by 2 bases, 7 bases remained unmatched. The CDR3 is made up of 17 amino acids. The germline V gene encodes CDR1 SGHNT and CDR2 YYREEE (reference sequence). CDR3 sequence: CASSLAGGGAVTDTQYF. The CDR3 DNA reads TGTGCCAGCAGCTTGGCCGGCGGGGGGGCGGTCACAGATACGCAGTATTTT. Based on the CDR3 plus reference TRBV5-4 and TRBJ2-3, the full variable domain is ETGVTQSPTHLIKTRGQQVTLRCSSQSGHNTVSWYQQALGQGPQFIFQYYREEENGRGNFPPRFSGLQFPNYSSELNVNALELDDSALYLCASSLAGGGAVTDTQYFGPGTRLTVL.

V is TRBV2 and J is TRBJ1-6; D unresolved. Per germline, CDR1 SNHLY and CDR2 FYNNEI. The V gene lost 6 bases and the J gene lost 4 bases, with 10 bases spanning the gap. The CDR3 spans 14 residues. The CDR3 here is CASRETYYNSPLHF. The CDR3 region has the DNA TGTGCCAGCAGGGAGACGTATTATAATTCACCCCTCCACTTT.

This clonotype has a handful of counts. V gene TRBV7-8 combines with J gene TRBJ2-7; 9 bases are a match to TRBD2. Germline loops: CDR1 SGHVS, CDR2 FQNEAQ. This CDR3 contains 17 residues. After removal of 2 bases from V and 1 base from J, the junction contained 9 bases not matched to a gene. The DNA for the CDR3 is TGTGCCAGCAGCTTATTCAGCGGGGGGCCCAGTTCCTACGAGCAGTACTTC. Translation gives CASSLFSGGPSSYEQYF.

The genes are TRBV6-1 and TRBJ2-3, with a weak D call TRBD2 (7 bases). Germline CDR1 MNHNS, CDR2 SASEGT. This CDR3 region has 16 residues. The ends were cut back, 2 bases at V and 2 bases at J, with 14 bases in the middle. For the CDR3, the DNA is TGTGCCAGCAGTGAAAGACGGCGGGGGCTCACAGATACGCAGTATTTT. Its translation: CASSERRRGLTDTQYF.